This record concerns one T cell receptor (beta chain) sequence. The antigen is undetermined. This sample was included in a study of blood T cells in healthy people across ages. Findings and caveats of the study: In long-lived donors, naive CD4+ cell counts and diversity exceeded those of aged donors.

Approximately 10 milliliters was the volume of peripheral blood drawn from each donor. The study isolated at least 6.5 million PBMCs from each sample. A sample-barcoded 5' primer and a J-beta primer mix were used in a second PCR of roughly 7 to 11 cycles. TCRdb called the 5' RACE reads again in MiXCR, with one record for every CDR3 protein. This sample yields about 570,000 distinct CDR3 sequences, of which roughly a quarter are seen a single time; approximately 17% belongs to the top ten. Sequenced: blood. This receptor was taken from an older woman in good health.

The CDR3 DNA reads as TGCAGTGCTAGAAGGGCCCTTAGCGGGGGGGATCAAGAGACCCAGTACTTC. This gives the protein CSARRALSGGDQETQYF. V gene TRBV20-1 combines with J gene TRBJ2-5; 11 bases agree with TRBD2. The J segment lost 2 bases and the V segment lost 2 bases, leaving 10 bases of the junction unmatched. CDR1 is DFQATT, CDR2 SNEGSKA, per germline (reference sequence). There are 17 residues in the CDR3.